This T cell receptor (beta chain) was documented in a study of blood T cell repertoires in COVID-19. Whole-study context: Sites in the United States, Italy and Spain provided acute and convalescent COVID-19 samples. PBMCs, B-cell-depleted T cells, or T cells were the source of the cDNA or gDNA that made up the material.

Germline V lookup: CDR1 SGHRS, CDR2 YFSETQ. V lost 1 base and J 5 bases, leaving 14 bases between the germline ends. The CDR3 runs to 15 residues. Original analysis: Amplification of reference gene primers provided the estimated nucleated cell counts. Clones were sequenced by immunoSEQ multiplex PCR, and TCRdb holds only the in-frame ones, with some missing. V, J and clone size derive from that table, while D and trimming were established from the DNA sequence. This sample carries some 100,000 clones, around 90% of them seen once, and the ten largest clones take 4.5% to 6%. The rearrangement links TRBV5-1 to TRBJ2-3; D is undetermined. This TCR was recovered from an elderly woman with active COVID-19. Sequenced input: peripheral blood. Written as DNA, the CDR3 is TGCGCCAGCAGCTTGACCTTGGCGTCGGGAGATACGCAGTATTTT. This sequence encodes CASSLTLASGDTQYF.